These 4 T cell receptor beta chains were sequenced from one sample in a study of blood T cell repertoires in COVID-19. Libraries were prepared by immunoSEQ multiplex PCR; TCRdb keeps only in-frame clonotypes and omits some of them. The data show about 70,000 clones, more than 75% seen once. The sample was peripheral blood. The receptors shown here come from a man aged 45-60 years with active COVID-19.

The chain has TRBV18 and TRBJ2-3; TRBD2 matches 12 bases. With 3 bases clipped from V and 0 bases from J, the junction kept 4 bases outside the gene matches. The CDR3 is 17 residues long. Germline-derived CDR1 and CDR2 are KGHSH and LQKENI. The CDR3 spells CASSPLAGGLSTDTQYF. DNA of the CDR3: TGTGCCAGCTCACCCCTAGCGGGAGGGCTTAGCACAGATACGCAGTATTTT.

V is TRBV9 and J is TRBJ2-5; 8 bases are shared with TRBD2. The CDR3 totals 14 residues. The V segment lost 2 bases and the J segment 2 bases; nucleotides outside the gene matches: 2. Germline V gene data show CDR1 as SGDLS and CDR2 as YYNGEE. The CDR3 bases are TGTGCCAGCAGCGTCGTAGCGGGGCAAGAGACCCAGTACTTC. Translated: CASSVVAGQETQYF. The entire variable domain, with the rest obtained from reference TRBV9 and TRBJ2-5, is as follows: DSGVTQTPKHLITATGQRVTLRCSPRSGDLSVYWYQQSLDQGLQFLIQYYNGEERAKGNILERFSAQQFPDLHSELNLSSLELGDSALYFCASSVVAGQETQYFGPGTRLLVL.

V gene TRBV15 combines with J gene TRBJ2-7, with 8 bases identical to TRBD2. The CDR3 length is 16 residues. Trimming removed 3 bases from V and 6 bases from J; junction bases left unmatched: 13. CDR1 and CDR2 from the germline V gene are LNHNV and YYDKDF (reference sequence). CDR3 nucleotide sequence: TGTGCCACCAGCAGGGGGCAGACGGGAGGGCGCCCCGAGCAGTACTTC. As protein: CATSRGQTGGRPEQYF. Using reference TRBV15 and TRBJ2-7 for the parts outside the CDR3, the full variable domain is DAMVIQNPRYQVTQFGKPVTLSCSQTLNHNVMYWYQQKSSQAPKLLFHYYDKDFNNEADTPDNFQSRRPNTSFCFLDIRSPGLGDTAMYLCATSRGQTGGRPEQYFGPGTRLTVT.

V gene TRBV11-3 combines with J gene TRBJ2-5; D is perhaps TRBD2 (5 bases). The CDR3 length is 13 residues. The V gene lost 0 bases and the J gene lost 4 bases, with 6 bases spanning the gap. Germline CDR1 and CDR2: SGHNT and YENEEA. The CDR3 nucleotides are TGTGCCAGCAGCTTAGATCTAGCAGAGACCCAGTACTTC. The encoded protein is CASSLDLAETQYF.